This T cell receptor (beta chain) was retrieved from a study of CD8+CD57+ T cells in acquired aplastic anemia. Study summary: The mean DNA yield obtained from sorted CD4+ and CD8+ cells came to approximately 3.2 ug.

Whole-study findings and limits: CD8+ Simpson's diversity did not differ significantly between patients and controls. Roughly 31 was the count of CD8+ CDR3 sequences that patients shared with controls.

Profiling that covered TCR beta VDJ and CDR3 relied on genomic DNA as its template. TCRdb independently ran MiXCR on the reads; one entry per CDR3 protein. In the table there are 250,000 to 350,000 distinct CDR3 sequences, approximately 55% of which are singletons. This clonotype showed up many times. The antigen remains unidentified. Germline V lookup: CDR1 SGHRS, CDR2 YFSETQ. The V gene end was trimmed by 2 bases and the J gene end by 7 bases; junction bases not matched to a gene: 13. This CDR3 spans 16 amino acids. V is TRBV5-1 and J is TRBJ2-5; TRBD2 aligns across 8 bases. The source is a human donor with severe aplastic anemia or a healthy control (not recorded which). Sequenced sample: sorted CD4+, CD8+, or CD8+CD57+ T cells (not recorded which) from PBMCs. CDR3: CASSFSAGAAPTTQYF. Written as DNA, the CDR3 is TGCGCCAGCAGCTTTTCAGCGGGGGCGGCGCCTACGACCCAGTACTTC.